The table lists the clone carrying this TCR beta chain with many counts. Its antigen is not known. The sample is drawn from a study of T cells after yellow fever vaccination. Overall study: Researchers used SMART-Seq v4 Ultra Low Input to prepare fractions that had low cell numbers. Whole-study findings and limits: The secondary T-cell response peaked on day 5, not day 15, but was weaker. At 95% to 98% for CD4 and 75% to 90% for CD8, most primary-vaccination clones showed up again after the booster.

The authors made TCR cDNA by 5'RACE template switching, adding a universal primer site and UMIs. TCRdb passed the 5' RACE reads through MiXCR, listing each CDR3 protein once. The table has 300,000 to 350,000 distinct CDR3 sequences, approximately 4% seen once. The germline gives CDR1 SGHAT, CDR2 FQNNGV. The CDR3 is 14 amino acids. V was trimmed by 3 bases and J by 3 bases, leaving 11 bases between them. The rearrangement links TRBV11-2 to TRBJ1-1; possible D gene TRBD1, 5 bases. Sample: PBMCs, taken 15 days after the yellow fever booster vaccination. This TCR derives from a man aged 18 to 30 who received the YFV17D yellow fever vaccine. CDR3 coding DNA: TGTGCCAGCAGCTTTGCTGGGGGTGACACTGAAGCTTTCTTT. It encodes CASSFAGGDTEAFF.